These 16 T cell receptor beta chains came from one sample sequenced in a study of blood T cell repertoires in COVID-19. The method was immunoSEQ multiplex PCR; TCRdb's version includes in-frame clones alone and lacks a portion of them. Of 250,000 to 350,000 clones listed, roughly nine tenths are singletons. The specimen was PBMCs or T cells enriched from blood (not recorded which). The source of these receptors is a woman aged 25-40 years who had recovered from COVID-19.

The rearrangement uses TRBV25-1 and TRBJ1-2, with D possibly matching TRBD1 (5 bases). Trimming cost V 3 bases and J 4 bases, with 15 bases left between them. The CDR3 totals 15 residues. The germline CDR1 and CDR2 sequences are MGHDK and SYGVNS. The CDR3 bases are TGTGCCAGCAGTGACCCGAGACAGCCCTTCTATGGCTACACCTTC. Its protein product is CASSDPRQPFYGYTF.

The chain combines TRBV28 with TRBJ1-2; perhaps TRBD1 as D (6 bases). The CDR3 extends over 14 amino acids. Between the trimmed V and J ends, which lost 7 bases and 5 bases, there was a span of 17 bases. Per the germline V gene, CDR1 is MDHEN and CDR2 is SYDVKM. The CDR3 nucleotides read TGTGCCAGCATCATGGGAGGGGGGCCGTATGGCTACACCTTC. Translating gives CASIMGGGPYGYTF.

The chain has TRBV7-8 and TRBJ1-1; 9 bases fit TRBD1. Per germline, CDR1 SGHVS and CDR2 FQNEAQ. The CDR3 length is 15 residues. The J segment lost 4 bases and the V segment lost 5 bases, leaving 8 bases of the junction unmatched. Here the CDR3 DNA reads TGTGCCAGCAGCCGAGACAGGGGGGCGGGCACTGAAGCTTTCTTT. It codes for CASSRDRGAGTEAFF.

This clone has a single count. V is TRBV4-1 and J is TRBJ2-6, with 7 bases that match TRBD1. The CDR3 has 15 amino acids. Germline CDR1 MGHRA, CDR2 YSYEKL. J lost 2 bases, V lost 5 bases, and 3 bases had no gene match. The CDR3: CASSLGGTGANVLTF. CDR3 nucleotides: TGCGCCAGCAGCTTAGGGGGCACTGGGGCCAACGTCCTGACTTTC.

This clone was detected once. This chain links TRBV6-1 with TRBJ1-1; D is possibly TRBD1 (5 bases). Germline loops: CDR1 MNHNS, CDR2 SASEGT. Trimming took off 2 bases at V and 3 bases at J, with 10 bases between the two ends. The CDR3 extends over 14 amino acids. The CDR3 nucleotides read TGTGCCAGCAGTGAACGGGACTTGGACACTGAAGCTTTCTTT. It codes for CASSERDLDTEAFF.

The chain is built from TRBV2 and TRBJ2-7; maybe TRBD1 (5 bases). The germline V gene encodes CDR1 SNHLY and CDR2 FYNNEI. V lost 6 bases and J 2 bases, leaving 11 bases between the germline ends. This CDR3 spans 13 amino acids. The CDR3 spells CASRQDGTYEQYF. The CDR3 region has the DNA TGTGCCAGCAGACAGGACGGAACCTACGAGCAGTACTTC.

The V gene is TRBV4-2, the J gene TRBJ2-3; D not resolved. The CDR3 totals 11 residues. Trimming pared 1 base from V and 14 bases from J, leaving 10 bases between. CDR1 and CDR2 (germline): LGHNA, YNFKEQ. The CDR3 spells CASSQGSRVYF. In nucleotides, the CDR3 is TGTGCCAGCAGCCAAGGCAGCCGGGTGTATTTT.

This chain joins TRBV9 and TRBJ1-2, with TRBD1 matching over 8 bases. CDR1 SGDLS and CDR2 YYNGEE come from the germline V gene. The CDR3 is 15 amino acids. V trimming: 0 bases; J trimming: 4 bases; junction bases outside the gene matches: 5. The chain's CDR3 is CASSVAGQGAYGYTF. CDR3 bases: TGTGCCAGCAGCGTAGCTGGTCAGGGGGCCTATGGCTACACCTTC.

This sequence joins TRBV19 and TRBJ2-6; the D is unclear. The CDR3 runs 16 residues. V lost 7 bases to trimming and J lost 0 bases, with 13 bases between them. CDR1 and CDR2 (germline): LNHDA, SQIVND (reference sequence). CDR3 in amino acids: CASNNVGLSGANVLTF. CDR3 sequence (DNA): TGTGCCAGTAACAACGTTGGCCTCTCTGGGGCCAACGTCCTGACTTTC.

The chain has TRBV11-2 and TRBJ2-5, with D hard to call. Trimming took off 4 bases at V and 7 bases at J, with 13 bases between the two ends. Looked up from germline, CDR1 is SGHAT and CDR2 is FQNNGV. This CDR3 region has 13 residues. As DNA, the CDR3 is TGTGCCAGCAGCTACAGCCGTGTTGGGACCCAGTACTTC. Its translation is CASSYSRVGTQYF.

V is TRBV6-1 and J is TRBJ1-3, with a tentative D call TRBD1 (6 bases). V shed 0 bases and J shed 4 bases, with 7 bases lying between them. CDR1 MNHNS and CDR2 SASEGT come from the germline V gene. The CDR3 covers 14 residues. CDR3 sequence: CASSEAGGGNTIYF. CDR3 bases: TGTGCCAGCAGTGAAGCAGGGGGAGGAAACACCATATATTTT.

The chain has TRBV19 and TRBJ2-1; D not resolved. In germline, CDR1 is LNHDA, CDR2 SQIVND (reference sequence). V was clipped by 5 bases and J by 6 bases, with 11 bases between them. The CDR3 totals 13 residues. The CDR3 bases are TGTGCCAGTAGTCCCTCGACTTCCAATGAGCAGTTCTTC. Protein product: CASSPSTSNEQFF.

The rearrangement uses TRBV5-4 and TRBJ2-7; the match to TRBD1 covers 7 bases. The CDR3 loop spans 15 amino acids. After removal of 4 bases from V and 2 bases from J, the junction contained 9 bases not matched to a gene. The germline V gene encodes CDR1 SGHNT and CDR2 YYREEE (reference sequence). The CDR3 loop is CASSTPTGPPYEQYF. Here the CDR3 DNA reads TGTGCCAGCAGCACCCCGACAGGGCCTCCCTACGAGCAGTACTTC.

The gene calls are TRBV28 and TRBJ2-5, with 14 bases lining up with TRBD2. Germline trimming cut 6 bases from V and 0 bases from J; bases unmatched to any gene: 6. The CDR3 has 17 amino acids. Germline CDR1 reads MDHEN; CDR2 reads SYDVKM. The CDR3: CASSGTSGGEYQETQYF. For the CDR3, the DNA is TGTGCCAGCAGCGGGACTAGCGGGGGAGAGTACCAAGAGACCCAGTACTTC.

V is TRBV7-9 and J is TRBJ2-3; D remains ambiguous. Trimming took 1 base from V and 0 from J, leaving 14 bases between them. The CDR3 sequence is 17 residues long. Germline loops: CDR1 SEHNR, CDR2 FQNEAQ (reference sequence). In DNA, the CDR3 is TGTGCCAGCAGCTTAGTGGTGAAGACTTCTAGCACAGATACGCAGTATTTT. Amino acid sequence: CASSLVVKTSSTDTQYF.

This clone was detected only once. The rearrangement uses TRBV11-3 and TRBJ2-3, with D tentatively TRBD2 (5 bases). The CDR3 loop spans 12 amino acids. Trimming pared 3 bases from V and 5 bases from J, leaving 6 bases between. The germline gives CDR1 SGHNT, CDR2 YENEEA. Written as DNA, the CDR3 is TGTGCCAGCAGCTTCGGAGGAGATACGCAGTATTTT. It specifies CASSFGGDTQYF.